The present TCR beta chain was sequenced within a study of T cells in localized non-small cell lung cancer. Produced via immunoSEQ multiplex PCR; TCRdb's table is partial and in-frame only. The sample records about 40,000 clones, about 87% being singletons. This clone was recorded a few times. V gave up 10 bases and J gave up 0 bases, with 1 base separating them. This CDR3 has 11 residues. Germline loops: CDR1 MDHEN, CDR2 SYDVKM. The TCR originated in a woman between 40 and 69 years old with stage I lung adenocarcinoma. This specimen consisted of peripheral blood, obtained before any cancer treatment. V and J are TRBV28 and TRBJ2-6; the D is unclear. CDR3: CATSGANVLTF. The CDR3, as DNA: TGTGCCACCTCTGGGGCCAACGTCCTGACTTTC.